The 25 T cell receptor beta chains listed next were all sequenced from one sample in a study of chemoradiotherapy in HPV16-positive cancers. Repertoires were generated with immunoSEQ multiplex PCR, while TCRdb's copy carries only in-frame clones and drops some. The table lists 5,900 or so clones, roughly three quarters of them singletons, with 6.3% in the top ten. The input for sequencing was tumor tissue, taken from a patient who underwent chemoradiotherapy. These receptors were obtained from a human donor with HPV-associated anogenital cancer.

The chain uses TRBV7-8 and TRBJ2-7, with 7 bases identical to TRBD1. The V gene's germline CDR1 is SGHVS and CDR2 FQNEAQ. The CDR3 has 15 amino acids. The trim removed 1 base at V and 2 bases at J, leaving 5 bases unmatched. The CDR3 DNA is TGTGCCAGCAGCTTAGATGGGACAGCGACCTACGAGCAGTACTTC. Translation: CASSLDGTATYEQYF.

This sequence joins TRBV7-9 and TRBJ1-1; TRBD1 matches 8 bases. The V gene's germline CDR1 is SEHNR and CDR2 FQNEAQ (reference sequence). The CDR3 has 15 amino acids. The trim removed 5 bases at V and 1 base at J, leaving 6 bases unmatched. CDR3 sequence (DNA): TGTGCCAGCAGCACGTCAGGACAGGGGAACACTGAAGCTTTCTTT. Its protein product is CASSTSGQGNTEAFF.

The chain combines TRBV27 with TRBJ1-1; no firm D call. Trimming shortened V by 6 bases and J by 4 bases, and 15 bases separated the two germline ends. The length of the CDR3 is 14 residues. In germline, CDR1 is MNHEY, CDR2 SMNVEV (reference sequence). The CDR3, as DNA: TGTGCCAGCAGACCGTGGGAGCTGGGCACTGAAGCTTTCTTT. It is translated as CASRPWELGTEAFF.

V usage is TRBV5-1 and J usage is TRBJ2-3, with D perhaps being TRBD1 or TRBD2 (5 bases each). The CDR3 is made up of 15 amino acids. V was pared by 0 bases and J by 2 bases, with 10 bases between. Germline V gives CDR1 SGHRS, CDR2 YFSETQ. The CDR3 protein is CASSLVEGTTDTQYF. The CDR3 DNA is TGCGCCAGCAGCTTGGTCGAAGGGACCACAGATACGCAGTATTTT. Full variable domain (missing parts from reference TRBV5-1 and TRBJ2-3): KAGVTQTPRYLIKTRGQQVTLSCSPISGHRSVSWYQQTPGQGLQFLFEYFSETQRNKGNFPGRFSGRQFSNSRSEMNVSTLELGDSALYLCASSLVEGTTDTQYFGPGTRLTVL.

This clone was picked up a small number of times. The V and J genes are TRBV7-2 and TRBJ1-2; 10 bases line up with TRBD1. Germline loops: CDR1 SGHTA, CDR2 FQGNSA. This CDR3 comprises 14 residues. Trimming at V came to 5 bases and at J to 4 bases, leaving 4 bases not matched to a gene. The CDR3 here is CASSPRDRGYGYTF. CDR3 sequence (DNA): TGTGCCAGCAGCCCTAGGGACAGGGGCTATGGCTACACCTTC.

J is TRBJ2-3 and V is TRBV4-2; TRBD2 matches at 8 bases. The CDR3 has 17 amino acids. Per the germline V gene, CDR1 is LGHNA and CDR2 is YNFKEQ. The V and J ends lost 3 bases and 1 base, in that order; junction bases with no gene match: 9. CDR3 residues: CASSQAGNSGGTDTQYF. CDR3 nucleotide sequence: TGTGCCAGCAGCCAGGCGGGAAATAGCGGGGGCACAGATACGCAGTATTTT.

This chain links TRBV28 with TRBJ1-5; D is undetermined. Germline assignment: CDR1 MDHEN and CDR2 SYDVKM. The CDR3 has 18 residues. Trimming pared 2 bases from V and 5 bases from J, leaving 22 bases between. This chain's CDR3 is CASSLGQQREGMYQPQHF. The CDR3 DNA follows: TGTGCCAGCAGTTTAGGTCAACAACGTGAAGGGATGTATCAGCCCCAGCATTTT.

V and J are TRBV5-1 and TRBJ2-5, with D tentatively TRBD2 (5 bases). This CDR3 is 12 amino acids long. The germline gives CDR1 SGHRS, CDR2 YFSETQ. Trimming removed 5 bases at V and 5 bases at J, with 10 bases between. The DNA of the CDR3 is TGCGCCAGCAGGAGGGATGTCGAGACCCAGTACTTC. Translating it yields CASRRDVETQYF.

The chain recombines TRBV10-2 with TRBJ2-1; 12 bases align to TRBD1. The germline gives CDR1 WSHSY, CDR2 SAAADI. The CDR3 loop spans 16 amino acids. Trimming at V came to 3 bases and at J to 4 bases, leaving 4 bases not matched to a gene. CDR3 protein: CASSDLGQGAYNEQFF. DNA for the CDR3: TGCGCCAGCAGTGACCTGGGACAGGGGGCGTACAATGAGCAGTTCTTC.

This clone appeared a single time. This rearrangement joins TRBV20-1 to TRBJ2-5, with a tentative D call TRBD2 (5 bases). Gene TRBJ2-7 matches the end of the DNA better, so the J call may be wrong. The CDR3 length is 11 residues. Germline loops: CDR1 DFQATT, CDR2 SNEGSKA (reference sequence). The CDR3 nucleotides are TGCAGTGCTAGGGAGGCGTACGAGCAGTACTTC. Its translation is CSAREAYEQYF.

The chain recombines TRBV5-6 with TRBJ2-7; no clear D gene. This CDR3 region has 14 residues. V was trimmed by 0 bases and J by 3 bases, leaving 10 bases between them. CDR1 is SGHDT and CDR2 is YYEEEE in the germline V gene. The CDR3 DNA reads as TGTGCCAGCAGCTTGGGGTCCGGAAACTACGAGCAGTACTTC. This gives the protein CASSLGSGNYEQYF.

The chain is built from TRBV29-1 and TRBJ2-1, with D possibly TRBD2 on 6 matching bases. Trimming took 0 bases from V and 5 from J, leaving 11 bases between them. Germline V gene lookup returns CDR1 SQVTM and CDR2 ANQGSEA. The CDR3 covers 14 residues. The CDR3 loop is CSVEDHRTNNEQFF. In DNA, the CDR3 is TGCAGCGTTGAAGATCATCGGACTAACAATGAGCAGTTCTTC.

This clone was picked up one time. V and J are TRBV7-9 and TRBJ2-1, with TRBD2 identical over 10 bases. Germline V gene sequence: CDR1 SEHNR, CDR2 FQNEAQ (reference sequence). With V trimmed by 0 bases and J by 9 bases, 8 bases remained unmatched. This CDR3 is 16 amino acids long. Written as DNA, the CDR3 is TGTGCCAGCAGCTTAGCGCTGTCTAGCGGGGGCGGTGAGCAGTTCTTC. Protein: CASSLALSSGGGEQFF.

The chain employs TRBV7-2 and TRBJ2-7; TRBD1 matches at 9 bases. V dropped 3 bases and J dropped 4; count of bases not matched to a gene: 10. CDR1 and CDR2 (germline): SGHTA, FQGNSA. The CDR3 is made up of 16 amino acids. The CDR3 DNA is TGTGCCAGCAGCTTGGCGACGGGACAGGGATTGTACGAGCAGTACTTC. The encoded protein is CASSLATGQGLYEQYF.

V gene TRBV18 combines with J gene TRBJ2-5; D possibly corresponds to TRBD2 (5 bases). CDR1 and CDR2 from the germline V gene are KGHSH and LQKENI. The length of the CDR3 is 13 residues. Trimming took 7 bases from V and 2 from J, leaving 11 bases between them. The CDR3 DNA sequence: TGTGCCAGCTTGAGAGGGCTTCAAGAGACCCAGTACTTC. Translating it yields CASLRGLQETQYF.

CDR3: CASSVRQLSTDTQYF. In DNA, the CDR3 is TGTGCCAGCAGCGTAAGACAGCTGAGCACAGATACGCAGTATTTT. The V gene is TRBV11-2, the J gene TRBJ2-3; D possibly corresponds to TRBD1 (5 bases). The germline V gene has CDR1 SGHAT and CDR2 FQNNGV. This CDR3 is built from 15 residues. V lost 5 bases and J lost 0, with 12 bases in between.

The chain is built from TRBV7-9 and TRBJ2-3; 8 positions match TRBD1. CDR3 length equals 16 residues. V was pared by 0 bases and J by 4 bases, with 6 bases of the junction left unmatched. Germline V CDR1 and CDR2: SEHNR, FQNEAQ (reference sequence). DNA for the CDR3: TGTGCCAGCAGCTTAGCCCTGGCAGGGGGCTCAGATACGCAGTATTTT. This gives the protein CASSLALAGGSDTQYF.

This chain joins TRBV2 and TRBJ1-1; D remains unclear. The V gene lost 5 bases and the J gene lost 3 bases, with 10 bases spanning the gap. Germline lookup yields CDR1 SNHLY and CDR2 FYNNEI. The CDR3 extends over 13 amino acids. The CDR3 protein is CASSLDGYTEAFF. CDR3 nucleotides: TGTGCCAGCAGTCTCGACGGGTACACTGAAGCTTTCTTT. Together with reference TRBV2 and TRBJ1-1, the CDR3 gives the full variable domain: EPEVTQTPSHQVTQMGQEVILRCVPISNHLYFYWYRQILGQKVEFLVSFYNNEISEKSEIFDDQFSVERPDGSNFTLKIRSTKLEDSAMYFCASSLDGYTEAFFGQGTRLTVV.

The V and J genes are TRBV18 and TRBJ2-7; 12 bases align to TRBD2. With 3 bases clipped from V and 2 bases from J, the junction kept 11 bases outside the gene matches. Germline V gene lookup returns CDR1 KGHSH and CDR2 LQKENI. The CDR3 is 18 amino acids. The CDR3 loop reads CASSPRGPSGGATYEQYF. In nucleotides, the CDR3 is TGTGCCAGCTCACCTCGAGGCCCTAGCGGGGGGGCCACCTACGAGCAGTACTTC.

This sequence joins TRBV4-1 and TRBJ2-3; TRBD2 aligns across 12 bases. The CDR3 is 18 amino acids. The germline V gene encodes CDR1 MGHRA and CDR2 YSYEKL. With 4 bases clipped from V and 4 bases from J, the junction kept 12 bases outside the gene matches. Here the CDR3 reads CASSLGLRLAGDADTQYF. CDR3 in DNA: TGCGCCAGCAGCCTTGGGTTGCGACTAGCGGGGGACGCAGATACGCAGTATTTT.

This clone came up a few times. The chain uses TRBV30 and TRBJ1-5, with D possibly matching TRBD1 (6 bases). This CDR3 is 13 amino acids long. Looked up from germline, CDR1 is GTSNPN and CDR2 is SVGIG (reference sequence). Trimming removed 4 bases from V and 0 bases from J, with 7 bases in between. The CDR3 DNA is TGTGCCTGGAACAGGGATAGCAATCAGCCCCAGCATTTT. Translated: CAWNRDSNQPQHF.

The chain combines TRBV28 with TRBJ1-1; unclear D gene. The CDR3 spans 16 residues. Per germline, CDR1 MDHEN and CDR2 SYDVKM. V lost 8 bases and J lost 1, with 20 bases in between. The CDR3 sequence is CASGPAEWGGNTEAFF. The CDR3, as DNA: TGTGCCAGCGGCCCGGCTGAGTGGGGAGGGAACACTGAAGCTTTCTTT.

V gene TRBV14 combines with J gene TRBJ1-2; possibly TRBD1 for D (5 bases). V lost 1 base and J lost 8, with 20 bases in between. Per the germline V gene, CDR1 is SGHDN and CDR2 is FVKESK. The CDR3 totals 16 residues. The CDR3 here is CASSQVRSGGVYGYTF. CDR3 sequence (DNA): TGTGCCAGCAGCCAAGTACGATCGGGAGGGGTTTACGGCTACACCTTC.

This chain joins TRBV14 and TRBJ2-5; D is undetermined. The J call may be incorrect, as the DNA end agrees better with TRBJ2-7. CDR1 and CDR2 (germline): SGHDN, FVKESK. The CDR3 consists of 14 residues. CDR3 protein: CASSPALSFYEQYF. The CDR3 nucleotides read TGTGCCAGCAGTCCGGCGTTAAGCTTCTACGAGCAGTACTTC.

The chain couples TRBV5-1 to TRBJ2-5; perhaps TRBD1 as D (6 bases). V was clipped by 2 bases and J by 3 bases, with 14 bases between them. Germline assignment: CDR1 SGHRS and CDR2 YFSETQ. There are 15 residues in the CDR3. This CDR3 reads CASSFSLDRKETQYF. The CDR3 DNA sequence: TGCGCCAGCAGCTTTTCCTTGGACAGAAAAGAGACCCAGTACTTC.